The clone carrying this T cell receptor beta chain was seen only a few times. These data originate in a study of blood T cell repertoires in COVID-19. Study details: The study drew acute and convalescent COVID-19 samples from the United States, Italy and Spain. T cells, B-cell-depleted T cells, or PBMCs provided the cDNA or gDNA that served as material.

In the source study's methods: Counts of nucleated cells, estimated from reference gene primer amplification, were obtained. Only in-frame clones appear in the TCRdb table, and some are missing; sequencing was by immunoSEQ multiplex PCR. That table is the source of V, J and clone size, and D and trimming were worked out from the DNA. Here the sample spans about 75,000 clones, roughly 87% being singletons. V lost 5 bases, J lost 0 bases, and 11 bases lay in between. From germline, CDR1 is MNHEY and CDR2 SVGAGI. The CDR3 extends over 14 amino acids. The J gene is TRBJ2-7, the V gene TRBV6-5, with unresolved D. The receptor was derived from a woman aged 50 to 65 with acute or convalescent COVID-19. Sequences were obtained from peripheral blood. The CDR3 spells CASSPESRSYEQYF. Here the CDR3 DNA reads TGTGCCAGCAGTCCGGAGTCCCGCTCCTACGAGCAGTACTTC.